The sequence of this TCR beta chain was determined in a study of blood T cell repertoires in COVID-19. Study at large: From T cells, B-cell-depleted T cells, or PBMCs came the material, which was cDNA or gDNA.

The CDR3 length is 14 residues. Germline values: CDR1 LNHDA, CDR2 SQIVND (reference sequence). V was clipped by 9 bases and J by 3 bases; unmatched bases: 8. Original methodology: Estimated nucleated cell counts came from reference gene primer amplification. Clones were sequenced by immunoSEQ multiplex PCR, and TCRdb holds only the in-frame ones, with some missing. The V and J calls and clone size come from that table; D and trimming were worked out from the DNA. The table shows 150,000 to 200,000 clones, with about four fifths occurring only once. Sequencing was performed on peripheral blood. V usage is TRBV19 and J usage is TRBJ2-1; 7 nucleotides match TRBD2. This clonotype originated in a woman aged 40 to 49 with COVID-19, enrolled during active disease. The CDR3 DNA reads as TGTGCCAGCTCCCCGGGGGGAGTCTACAATGAGCAGTTCTTC. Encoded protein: CASSPGGVYNEQFF.